The rows below give T cell receptor beta chains drawn from one sample of a study of metastatic and nonmetastatic thyroid tumors. TCRdb re-called the PCR reads through MiXCR. The sample records some 7,900 clones, approximately 24% being singletons. Sequencing was carried out using adjacent normal tissue. Every receptor here comes from a female donor with papillary thyroid cancer or a benign thyroid nodule (not recorded which). Some clones in this sample may be carry-over from other donors' samples. The CDR3 runs from the conserved cysteine through the conserved F or W. The D gene is left open where the match is weak. Clone size is shown for a subset of rows, as once, few, many or a class of expanded clone.

length	V	size	J	D	CDR3	DNA
14	TRBV6-1	few	TRBJ2-3	-	CASSASPRTDTQYF	TGTGCCAGCAGTGCATCACCTCGGACAGATACGCAGTATTTT
19	TRBV9	large	TRBJ2-7	TRBD2	CASSDGTSGGSTPFYEQYF	TGTGCCAGCAGCGACGGGACTAGCGGGGGCTCCACACCTTTCTACGAGCAGTACTTC
13	TRBV6-1	few	TRBJ1-1	-	CATQTVMNTEAFF	TGTGCCACGCAGACAGTCATGAACACTGAAGCTTTCTTT
16	TRBV20-1	-	TRBJ2-7	TRBD2	CSARDWASGSSYEQYF	TGCAGTGCTAGAGATTGGGCTAGCGGGAGTTCCTACGAGCAGTACTTC
16	TRBV28	-	TRBJ1-2	TRBD1	CATKLPAGQGAGGYTF	TGTGCCACCAAGTTACCAGCGGGACAGGGGGCAGGGGGCTACACCTTC
12	TRBV4-1	-	TRBJ1-1	-	CASRLEGTEAFF	TGCGCCAGCAGACTGGAAGGGACTGAAGCTTTCTTT
14	TRBV25-1	medium-sized	TRBJ1-2	-	CASSELGRNYGYTF	TGTGCCAGCAGTGAATTAGGCAGGAACTATGGCTACACCTTC
13	TRBV6-4	-	TRBJ2-2	TRBD1	CASSRQGTGELFF	TGTGCCAGCAGTCGACAGGGCACCGGGGAGCTGTTTTTT
14	TRBV11-2	-	TRBJ1-1	-	CAITPMSSRTEAFF	TGTGCCATCACCCCCATGTCCTCGAGGACTGAAGCTTTCTTT
16	TRBV11-2	-	TRBJ2-2	-	CASSLVGGPVTGELFF	TGTGCCAGCAGCTTAGTGGGGGGGCCAGTCACCGGGGAGCTGTTTTTT